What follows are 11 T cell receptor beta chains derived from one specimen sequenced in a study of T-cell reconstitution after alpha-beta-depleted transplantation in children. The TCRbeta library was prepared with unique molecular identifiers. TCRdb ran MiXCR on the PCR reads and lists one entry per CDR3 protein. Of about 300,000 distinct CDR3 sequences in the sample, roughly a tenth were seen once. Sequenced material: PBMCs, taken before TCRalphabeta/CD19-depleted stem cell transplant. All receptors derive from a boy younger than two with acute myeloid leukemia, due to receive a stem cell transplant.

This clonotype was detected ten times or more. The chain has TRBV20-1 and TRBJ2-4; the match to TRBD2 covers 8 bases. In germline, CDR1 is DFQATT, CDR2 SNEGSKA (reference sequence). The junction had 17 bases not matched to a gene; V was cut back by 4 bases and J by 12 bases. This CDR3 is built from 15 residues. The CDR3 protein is CSANPDVGLVDDQYF. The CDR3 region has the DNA TGCAGTGCTAACCCTGACGTGGGACTAGTCGATGATCAGTACTTC.

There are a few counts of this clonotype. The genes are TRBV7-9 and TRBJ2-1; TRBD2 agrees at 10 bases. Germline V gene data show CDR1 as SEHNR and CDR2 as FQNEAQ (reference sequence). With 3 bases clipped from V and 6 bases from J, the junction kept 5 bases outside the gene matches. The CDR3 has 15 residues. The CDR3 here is CASSLRAGGLNEQFF. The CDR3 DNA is TGTGCCAGCAGCTTGAGAGCGGGGGGGCTCAATGAGCAGTTCTTC. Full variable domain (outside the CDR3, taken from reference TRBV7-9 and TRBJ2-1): DTGVSQNPRHKITKRGQNVTFRCDPISEHNRLYWYRQTLGQGPEFLTYFQNEAQLEKSRLLSDRFSAERPKGSFSTLEIQRTEQGDSAMYLCASSLRAGGLNEQFFGPGTRLTVL.

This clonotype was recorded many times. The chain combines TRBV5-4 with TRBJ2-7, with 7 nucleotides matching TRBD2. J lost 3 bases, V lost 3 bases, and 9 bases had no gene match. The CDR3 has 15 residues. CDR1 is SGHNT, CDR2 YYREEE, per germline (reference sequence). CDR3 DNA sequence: TGTGCCAGCAGCTCCGAGCGGGAAGCGGACTACGAGCAGTACTTC. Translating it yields CASSSEREADYEQYF.

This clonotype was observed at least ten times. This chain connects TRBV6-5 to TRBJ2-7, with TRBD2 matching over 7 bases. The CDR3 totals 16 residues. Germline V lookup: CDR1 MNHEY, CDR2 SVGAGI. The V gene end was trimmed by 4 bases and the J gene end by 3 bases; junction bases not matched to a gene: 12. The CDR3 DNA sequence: TGTGCCAGCAGTTTTTCCCGGCGGGACTATTTCTACGAGCAGTACTTC. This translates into CASSFSRRDYFYEQYF.

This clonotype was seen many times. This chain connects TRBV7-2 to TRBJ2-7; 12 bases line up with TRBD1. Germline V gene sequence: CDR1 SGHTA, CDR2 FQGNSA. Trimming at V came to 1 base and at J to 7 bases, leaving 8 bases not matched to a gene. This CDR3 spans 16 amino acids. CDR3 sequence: CASSLVGTGGFWEQYF. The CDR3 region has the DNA TGTGCCAGCAGCTTAGTTGGGACAGGGGGCTTTTGGGAGCAGTACTTC.

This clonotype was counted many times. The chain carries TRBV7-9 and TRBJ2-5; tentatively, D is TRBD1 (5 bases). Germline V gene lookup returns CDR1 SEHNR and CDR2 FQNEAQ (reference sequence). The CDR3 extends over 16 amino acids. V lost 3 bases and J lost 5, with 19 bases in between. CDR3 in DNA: TGTGCCAGCAGCTTCCCGAAGACAGCCCTATATGAGACCCAGTACTTC. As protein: CASSFPKTALYETQYF.

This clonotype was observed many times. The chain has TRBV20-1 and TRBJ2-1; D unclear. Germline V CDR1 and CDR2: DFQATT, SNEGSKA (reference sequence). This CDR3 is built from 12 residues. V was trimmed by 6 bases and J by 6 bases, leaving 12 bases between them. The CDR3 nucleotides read TGCAGTGCCAGGCCCCCGCCCAATGAGCAGTTCTTC. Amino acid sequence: CSARPPPNEQFF.

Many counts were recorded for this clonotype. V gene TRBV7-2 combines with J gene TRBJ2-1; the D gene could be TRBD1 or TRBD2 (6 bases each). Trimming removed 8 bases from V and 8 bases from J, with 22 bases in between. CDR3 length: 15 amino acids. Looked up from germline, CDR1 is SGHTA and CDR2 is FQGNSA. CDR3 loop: CASGNRRRDIDEQFF. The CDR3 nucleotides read TGTGCCAGCGGCAACCGGAGGAGGGACATCGATGAGCAGTTCTTC.

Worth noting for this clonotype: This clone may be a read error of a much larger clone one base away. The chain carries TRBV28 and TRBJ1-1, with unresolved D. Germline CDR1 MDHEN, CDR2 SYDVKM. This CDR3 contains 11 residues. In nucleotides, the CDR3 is TGTGCCAGCTCTCCACACGCTGACGCTTTCTTT. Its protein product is CASSPHADAFF.

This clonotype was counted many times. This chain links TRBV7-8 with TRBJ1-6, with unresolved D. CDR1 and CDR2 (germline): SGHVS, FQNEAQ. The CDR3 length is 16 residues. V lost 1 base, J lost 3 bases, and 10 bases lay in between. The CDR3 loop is CASSLERNIYNSPLHF. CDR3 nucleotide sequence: TGTGCCAGCAGCTTAGAGCGGAACATCTATAATTCACCCCTCCACTTT.

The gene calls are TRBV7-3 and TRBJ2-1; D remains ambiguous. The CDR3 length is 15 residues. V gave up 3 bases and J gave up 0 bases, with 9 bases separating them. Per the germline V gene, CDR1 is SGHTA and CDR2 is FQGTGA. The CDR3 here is CASSLWLSSYNEQFF. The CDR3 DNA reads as TGTGCCAGCAGCTTGTGGTTGAGCTCCTACAATGAGCAGTTCTTC. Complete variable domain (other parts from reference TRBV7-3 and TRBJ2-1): GAGVSQTPSNKVTEKGKYVELRCDPISGHTALYWYRQSLGQGPEFLIYFQGTGAADDSGLPNDRFFAVRPEGSVSTLKIQRTERGDSAVYLCASSLWLSSYNEQFFGPGTRLTVL.